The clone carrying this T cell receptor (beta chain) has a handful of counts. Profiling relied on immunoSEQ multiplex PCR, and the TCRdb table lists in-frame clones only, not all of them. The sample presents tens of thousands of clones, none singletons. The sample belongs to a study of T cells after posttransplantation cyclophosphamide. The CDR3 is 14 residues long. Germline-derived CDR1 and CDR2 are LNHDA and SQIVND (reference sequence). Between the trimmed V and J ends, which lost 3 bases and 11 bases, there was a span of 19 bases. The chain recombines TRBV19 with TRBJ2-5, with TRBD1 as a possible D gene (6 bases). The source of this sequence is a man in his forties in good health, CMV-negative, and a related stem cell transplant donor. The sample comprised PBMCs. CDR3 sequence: CASSIGQTLGEQYF. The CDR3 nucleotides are TGTGCCAGTAGTATCGGACAGACTCTAGGGGAGCAGTACTTC.